These 7 T cell receptor beta chains were sequenced from one sample in a study of shared clonotypes between healthy human individuals. Profiling relied on immunoSEQ multiplex PCR, and the TCRdb table lists in-frame clones only, not all of them. The sample shows hundreds of thousands of clones, around 93% of them seen only once. Naive CD8 cells lacked CD45RO, underwent positive selection for CCR7 and left out terminally differentiated effector memory CD45RA+ cells. The sequencing sample was made of naive CD8+ T cells sorted from blood. The receptors were gathered from a man aged 25-45 years in good health.

This rearrangement joins TRBV28 to TRBJ1-5; 8 positions match TRBD1. Germline V gene sequence: CDR1 MDHEN, CDR2 SYDVKM. This CDR3 is built from 20 residues. V was clipped by 7 bases and J by 1 base; unmatched bases: 21. In DNA form, the CDR3 reads TGTGCCAGCACTACCTTCGACCTCCTGCCGAGACAGGGGAGCAATCAGCCCCAGCATTTT. Translated: CASTTFDLLPRQGSNQPQHF.

The rearrangement links TRBV29-1 to TRBJ2-3, with a weak D call TRBD1 (6 bases). Trimming removed 5 bases from V and 2 bases from J, with 11 bases in between. The CDR3 is made up of 13 amino acids. Germline assignment: CDR1 SQVTM and CDR2 ANQGSEA. In nucleotides, the CDR3 is TGCAGCGTTAGAGGGGGAGACACAGATACGCAGTATTTT. Its protein is CSVRGGDTDTQYF.

The chain uses TRBV27 and TRBJ2-1, with 8 bases lining up with TRBD2. V lost 5 bases to trimming and J lost 7 bases; unmatched junction nucleotides: 22. The germline V gene encodes CDR1 MNHEY and CDR2 SMNVEV (reference sequence). The CDR3 has 19 residues. CDR3 bases: TGTGCCAGCAGTACGAAACCGGGACTAGGTTTTGGTAATTGGAATGAGCAGTTCTTC. Its protein is CASSTKPGLGFGNWNEQFF.

The chain uses TRBV27 and TRBJ2-2, with D possibly matching TRBD1 (5 bases). Trimming cost V 4 bases and J 5 bases, with 14 bases left between them. Germline assignment: CDR1 MNHEY and CDR2 SMNVEV (reference sequence). This CDR3 region has 15 residues. The CDR3 region is CASSSNIDSTGELFF. CDR3 nucleotide sequence: TGTGCCAGCAGTTCCAACATCGACAGTACCGGGGAGCTGTTTTTT.

The rearrangement links TRBV27 to TRBJ2-7; the D is unclear. Germline V lookup: CDR1 MNHEY, CDR2 SMNVEV (reference sequence). The CDR3 consists of 13 residues. V gave up 5 bases and J gave up 3 bases, with 11 bases separating them. CDR3 protein: CASSLNGRYEQYF. The DNA of the CDR3 is TGTGCCAGCAGTCTCAACGGGCGCTACGAGCAGTACTTC.

The chain couples TRBV5-4 to TRBJ2-3; no clear D gene. This CDR3 is 15 amino acids long. CDR1 SGHNT and CDR2 YYREEE come from the germline V gene (reference sequence). V dropped 0 bases and J dropped 2 bases, with 10 bases sitting between them. The CDR3 here is CASSLVVGNTDTQYF. DNA of the CDR3: TGTGCCAGCAGCTTGGTTGTGGGCAACACAGATACGCAGTATTTT.

The chain is built from TRBV30 and TRBJ2-3, with a weak D call TRBD2 (6 bases). The length of the CDR3 is 13 residues. From germline, CDR1 is GTSNPN and CDR2 SVGIG (reference sequence). V was cut by 3 bases and J by 1 base, with 8 bases left in between. CDR3: CAWREGGTDTQYF. The CDR3 coding sequence is TGTGCCTGGAGGGAGGGTGGCACAGATACGCAGTATTTT.